The 10 T cell receptor beta chains reported below all come from one sample, sequenced in a study of vaccination and CD4 T cells after COVID-19. The Oncomine TCR Beta short-read assay sequenced DNA from cultured CD4+ T cells. Via MiXCR, TCRdb re-called the PCR reads, giving one row per CDR3 protein. Among about 26,000 distinct CDR3 sequences listed, 40% to 55% were seen once. No antigens are known for them. Noted treatment: roughly 10-day PBMC culture with coronavirus spike peptide pools or control peptides (ViraFEST assay). Source: CD4+ T cells from blood, cultured in vitro, taken before SARS-CoV-2 vaccination. The receptors were gathered from a human donor who received a COVID-19 vaccine.

CDR3 nucleotide sequence: TGCGCCAGCAGTCAAAACCCCCCCATCAACACTGAAGCTTTCTTT. This sequence encodes CASSQNPPINTEAFF. V gene TRBV23-1 combines with J gene TRBJ1-1; D is undetermined. TRBV23-1 belongs to the ORF category, with a function that is uncertain. V gave up 2 bases and J gave up 2 bases, with 12 bases separating them. The length of the CDR3 is 15 residues.

This clonotype showed up just a few times. The genes are TRBV20-1 and TRBJ2-5; the match to TRBD2 covers 14 bases. From germline, CDR1 is DFQATT and CDR2 SNEGSKA (reference sequence). The V gene end was trimmed by 6 bases and the J gene end by 4 bases; junction bases not matched to a gene: 10. The CDR3 extends over 16 amino acids. CDR3 in amino acids: CSAPDRLAGGRETQYF. The CDR3 bases are TGCAGTGCGCCCGACCGACTAGCGGGGGGGAGAGAGACCCAGTACTTC.

The chain carries TRBV7-8 and TRBJ1-6; D call uncertain. CDR3 length equals 14 residues. V lost 2 bases to trimming and J lost 5 bases, with 7 bases between them. Germline loops: CDR1 SGHVS, CDR2 FQNEAQ. As DNA, the CDR3 is TGTGCCAGCAGCTTAAAAGGTGATAATTCACCCCTCCACTTT. This codes for CASSLKGDNSPLHF.

This clonotype has just a few counts. This chain links TRBV7-2 with TRBJ2-2; TRBD1 aligns across 10 bases. The CDR3 length is 15 residues. Germline-derived CDR1 and CDR2 are SGHTA and FQGNSA. V trimming: 3 bases; J trimming: 7 bases; junction bases outside the gene matches: 5. The CDR3 loop is CASSFSTGGGGELFF. In DNA, the CDR3 is TGTGCCAGCAGCTTTTCGACAGGGGGCGGCGGGGAGCTGTTTTTT. The variable domain in full, with the rest retrieved from reference TRBV7-2 and TRBJ2-2, is GAGVSQSPSNKVTEKGKDVELRCDPISGHTALYWYRQSLGQGLEFLIYFQGNSAPDKSGLPSDRFSAERTGGSVSTLTIQRTQQEDSAVYLCASSFSTGGGGELFFGEGSRLTVL.

This rearrangement joins TRBV20-1 to TRBJ2-1; 7 bases fit TRBD2. Germline values: CDR1 DFQATT, CDR2 SNEGSKA (reference sequence). J gave up 7 bases and V 6 bases, and 6 bases lay outside the gene matches. The CDR3 is 12 amino acids. DNA for the CDR3: TGCAGTGCCGTCGGGGGAGGGAATGAGCAGTTCTTC. Translated, it gives CSAVGGGNEQFF.

This clonotype was seen a few times. The rearrangement uses TRBV6-5 and TRBJ1-1, with unresolved D. V shed 2 bases and J shed 4 bases, with 8 bases lying between them. This CDR3 spans 13 amino acids. Per germline, CDR1 MNHEY and CDR2 SVGAGI. CDR3 DNA: TGTGCCAGCAGTTACCTGGTGAGCACTGAAGCTTTCTTT. It is translated as CASSYLVSTEAFF.

J is TRBJ2-5 and V is TRBV19; 10 positions agree with TRBD2. CDR1 is LNHDA and CDR2 is SQIVND in the germline V gene (reference sequence). The CDR3 runs to 16 residues. Germline trimming cut 3 bases from V and 4 bases from J; bases unmatched to any gene: 8. The CDR3 coding sequence is TGTGCCAGTAGTATCTGGTCCAGCGGGGGGGCAGAGACCCAGTACTTC. Translated: CASSIWSSGGAETQYF.

The genes are TRBV5-1 and TRBJ2-3; TRBD2 agrees at 7 bases. V lost 1 base, J lost 6 bases, and 11 bases stayed unmatched. In germline, CDR1 is SGHRS, CDR2 YFSETQ. The CDR3 spans 16 residues. The CDR3 here is CASSLPSPGTTDTQYF. The CDR3 DNA reads TGCGCCAGCAGCTTGCCAAGTCCCGGGACTACCGATACGCAGTATTTT.

This chain connects TRBV20-1 to TRBJ1-5, with no clear D. The ends were cut back, 1 base at V and 5 bases at J, with 21 bases in the middle. The CDR3 length is 17 residues. Germline CDR1 reads DFQATT; CDR2 reads SNEGSKA (reference sequence). The CDR3 loop reads CSARVPGIRGDYQPQHF. The DNA of the CDR3 is TGCAGTGCTAGAGTCCCTGGCATCCGGGGAGACTATCAGCCCCAGCATTTT.

The rearrangement joins TRBV12-3 or TRBV12-4 to TRBJ2-1; 9 nucleotides line up with TRBD2. V shed 6 bases and J 2 bases; nucleotides not matched to a gene: 5. The CDR3 is 15 residues long. DNA for the CDR3: TGTGCCAGCAGCCCCAGCGGGGGGACCTACAATGAGCAGTTCTTC. It encodes CASSPSGGTYNEQFF.